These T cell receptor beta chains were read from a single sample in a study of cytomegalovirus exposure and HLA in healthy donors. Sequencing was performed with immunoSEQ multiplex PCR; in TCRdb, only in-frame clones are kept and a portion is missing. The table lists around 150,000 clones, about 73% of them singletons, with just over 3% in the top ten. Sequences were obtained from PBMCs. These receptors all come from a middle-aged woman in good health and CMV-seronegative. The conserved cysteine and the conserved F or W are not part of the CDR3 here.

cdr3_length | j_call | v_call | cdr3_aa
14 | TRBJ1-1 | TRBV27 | ASSLLQTGVNTEAF
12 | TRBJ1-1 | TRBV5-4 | ASSLQGWSTEAF
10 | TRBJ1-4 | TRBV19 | ASSIVREKLF
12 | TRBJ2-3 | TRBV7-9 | ASYRLAGDYTQY
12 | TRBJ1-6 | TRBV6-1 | ASFDLGKNSPLH
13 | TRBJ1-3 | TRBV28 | ASGGTGVGGNTIY
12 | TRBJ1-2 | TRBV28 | ASRAGQGGYGYT
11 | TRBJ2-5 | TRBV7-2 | ASSLSREETQY
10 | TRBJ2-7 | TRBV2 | ASTDSAYEQY
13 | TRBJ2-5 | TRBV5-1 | ASRGQGAIEETQY
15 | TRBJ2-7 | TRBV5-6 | ASSLAELAGGAYEQY
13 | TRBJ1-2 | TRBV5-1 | ASSFAPGTDYGYT
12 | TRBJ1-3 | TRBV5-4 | ASSFSSSGNTIY
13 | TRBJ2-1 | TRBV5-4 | ASSGNRGADNEQF
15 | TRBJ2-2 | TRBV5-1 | ASSEGLAGGFAGELF
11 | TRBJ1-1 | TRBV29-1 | SVVAGPNTEAF
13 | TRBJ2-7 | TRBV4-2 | ASSQERTGTYEQY
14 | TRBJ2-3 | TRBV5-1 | ASSKNDRLNTDTQY
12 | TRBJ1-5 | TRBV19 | ASSGTGSQQPQH
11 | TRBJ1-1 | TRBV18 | ASSLTDNTEAF
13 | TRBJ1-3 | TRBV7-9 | ASSLGASGGNTIY
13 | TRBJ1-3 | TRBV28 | ASSYPPSGGNTIY
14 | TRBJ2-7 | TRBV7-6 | ASSLDSRAGNYEQY
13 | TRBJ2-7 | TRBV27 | ASRSAGGARNEQY
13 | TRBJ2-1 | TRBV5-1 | ASSLLAGAQSEQF
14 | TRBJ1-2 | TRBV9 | ASSVAGTGGFEGYT
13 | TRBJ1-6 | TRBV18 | ASSPSGAINSPLH
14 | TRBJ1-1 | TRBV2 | ASKRARGSGGIETF
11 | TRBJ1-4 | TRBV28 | ASTETATEKLF
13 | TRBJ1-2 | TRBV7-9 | ASSLGMSRELGYT
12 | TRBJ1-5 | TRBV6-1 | ASSGQISNQPQH
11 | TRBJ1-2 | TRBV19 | ASRGRESYGYT
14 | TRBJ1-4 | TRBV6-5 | ASSYGQGSFGEKLF
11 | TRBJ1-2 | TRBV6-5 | ASRPGQSYGYT
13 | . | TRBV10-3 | AISDPRKVPYEQY
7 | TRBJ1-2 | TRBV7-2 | AGGRRHT
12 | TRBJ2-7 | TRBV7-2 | ASRRGQEGDEQY
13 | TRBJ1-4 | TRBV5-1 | ASSVTRSTNEKLF
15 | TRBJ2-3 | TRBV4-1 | ASSSTILAGATDTQY
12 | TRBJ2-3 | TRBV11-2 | ASSRGADTDTQY
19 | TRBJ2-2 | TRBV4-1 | ASSQGRFRTGYRANTGELF
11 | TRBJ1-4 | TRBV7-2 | ASKRQGHEKLF
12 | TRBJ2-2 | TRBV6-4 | ASSVQRGGRELF
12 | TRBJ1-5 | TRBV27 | ASSLGGNNQPQH
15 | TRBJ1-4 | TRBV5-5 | ASTEGQGIRFGEKLF